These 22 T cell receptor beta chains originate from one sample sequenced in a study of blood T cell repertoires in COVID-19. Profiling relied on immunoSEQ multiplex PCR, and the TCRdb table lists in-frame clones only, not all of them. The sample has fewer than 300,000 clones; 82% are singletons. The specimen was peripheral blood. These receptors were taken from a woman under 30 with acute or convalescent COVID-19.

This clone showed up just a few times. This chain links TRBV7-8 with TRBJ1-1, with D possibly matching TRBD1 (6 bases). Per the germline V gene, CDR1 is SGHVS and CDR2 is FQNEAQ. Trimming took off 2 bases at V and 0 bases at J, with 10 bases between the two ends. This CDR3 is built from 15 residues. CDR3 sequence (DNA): TGTGCCAGCAGCTTATCAGGACAGATGAACACTGAAGCTTTCTTT. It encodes CASSLSGQMNTEAFF.

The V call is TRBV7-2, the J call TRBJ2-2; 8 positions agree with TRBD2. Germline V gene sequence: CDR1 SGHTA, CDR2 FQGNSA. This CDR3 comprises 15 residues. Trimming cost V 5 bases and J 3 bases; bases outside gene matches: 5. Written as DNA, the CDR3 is TGTGCCAGCAGCCGGAGCGGGAGTGACACCGGGGAGCTGTTTTTT. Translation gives CASSRSGSDTGELFF. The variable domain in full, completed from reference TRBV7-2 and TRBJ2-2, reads GAGVSQSPSNKVTEKGKDVELRCDPISGHTALYWYRQSLGQGLEFLIYFQGNSAPDKSGLPSDRFSAERTGGSVSTLTIQRTQQEDSAVYLCASSRSGSDTGELFFGEGSRLTVL.

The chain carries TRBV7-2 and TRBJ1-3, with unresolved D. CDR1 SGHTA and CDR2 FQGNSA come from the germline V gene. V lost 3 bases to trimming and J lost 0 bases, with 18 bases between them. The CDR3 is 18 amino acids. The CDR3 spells CASSLSAGKPSSGNTIYF. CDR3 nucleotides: TGTGCCAGCAGCTTGTCAGCGGGCAAACCGAGCTCTGGAAACACCATATATTTT.

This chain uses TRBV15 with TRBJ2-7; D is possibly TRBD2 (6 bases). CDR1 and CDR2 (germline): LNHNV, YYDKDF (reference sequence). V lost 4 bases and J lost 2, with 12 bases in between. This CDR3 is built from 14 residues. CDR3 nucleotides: TGTGCCACCAGCAATGCGGGAAAAACCTACGAGCAGTACTTC. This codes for CATSNAGKTYEQYF.

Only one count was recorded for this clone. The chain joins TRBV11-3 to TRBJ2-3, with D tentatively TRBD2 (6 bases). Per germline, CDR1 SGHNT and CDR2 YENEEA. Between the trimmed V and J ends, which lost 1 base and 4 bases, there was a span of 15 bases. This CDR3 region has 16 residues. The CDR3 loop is CASSLGAGTRADTQYF. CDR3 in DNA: TGTGCCAGCAGCTTAGGGGCGGGGACGCGGGCAGATACGCAGTATTTT.

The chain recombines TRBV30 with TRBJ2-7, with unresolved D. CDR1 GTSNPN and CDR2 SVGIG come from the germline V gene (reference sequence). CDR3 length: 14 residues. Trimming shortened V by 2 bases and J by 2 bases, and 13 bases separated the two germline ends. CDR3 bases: TGTGCCTGGAGTTTTGAGGTTTTCACCTACGAGCAGTACTTC. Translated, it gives CAWSFEVFTYEQYF.

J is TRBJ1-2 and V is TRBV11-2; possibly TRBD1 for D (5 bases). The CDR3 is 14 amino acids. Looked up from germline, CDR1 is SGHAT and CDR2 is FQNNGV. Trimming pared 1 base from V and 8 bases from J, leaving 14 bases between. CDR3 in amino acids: CASSLVGTSPGYTF. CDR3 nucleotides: TGTGCCAGCAGCTTAGTTGGGACTTCTCCCGGCTACACCTTC.

The CDR3 DNA reads TGTGCCAGCACCTCCAGGGGCTATGGCTACACCTTC. It encodes CASTSRGYGYTF. The chain employs TRBV28 and TRBJ1-2, with D tentatively TRBD1 (6 bases). V was pared by 7 bases and J by 4 bases, with 10 bases between. The germline V gene encodes CDR1 MDHEN and CDR2 SYDVKM. This CDR3 has 12 residues.

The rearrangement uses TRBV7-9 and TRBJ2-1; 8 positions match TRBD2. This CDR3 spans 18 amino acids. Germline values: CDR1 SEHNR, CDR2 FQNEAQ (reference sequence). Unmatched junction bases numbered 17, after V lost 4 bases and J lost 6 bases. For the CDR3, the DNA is TGTGCCAGCAGCTCTCCGGGCGGGAGGATCCTGACGGCCAATGAGCAGTTCTTC. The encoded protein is CASSSPGGRILTANEQFF.

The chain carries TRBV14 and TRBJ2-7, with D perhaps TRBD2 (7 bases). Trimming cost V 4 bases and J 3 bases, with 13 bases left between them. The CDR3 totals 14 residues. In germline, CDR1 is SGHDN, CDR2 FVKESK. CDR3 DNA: TGTGCCAGCAGCCTTGGGGGAGGGGGCTACGAGCAGTACTTC. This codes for CASSLGGGGYEQYF.

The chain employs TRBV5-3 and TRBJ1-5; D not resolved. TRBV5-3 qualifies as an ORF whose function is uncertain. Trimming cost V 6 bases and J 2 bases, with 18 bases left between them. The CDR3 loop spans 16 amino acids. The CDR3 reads CARTGDGGNRNQPQHF. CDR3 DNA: TGTGCCAGAACCGGGGATGGCGGGAATCGCAATCAGCCCCAGCATTTT.

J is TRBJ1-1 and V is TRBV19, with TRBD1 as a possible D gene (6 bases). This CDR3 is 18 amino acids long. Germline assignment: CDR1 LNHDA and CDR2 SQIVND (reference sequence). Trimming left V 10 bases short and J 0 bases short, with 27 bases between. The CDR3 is CATQYRVDWGLMNTEAFF. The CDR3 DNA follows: TGTGCCACCCAATACAGGGTAGACTGGGGGCTCATGAACACTGAAGCTTTCTTT.

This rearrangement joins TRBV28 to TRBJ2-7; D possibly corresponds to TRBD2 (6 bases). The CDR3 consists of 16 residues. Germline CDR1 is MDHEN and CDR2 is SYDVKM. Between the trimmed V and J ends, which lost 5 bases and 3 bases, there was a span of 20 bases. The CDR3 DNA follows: TGTGCCAGCAGTCCTACCGGGACGTCGGGGGTCTACGAGCAGTACTTC. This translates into CASSPTGTSGVYEQYF. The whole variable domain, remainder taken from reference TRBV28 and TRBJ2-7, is DVKVTQSSRYLVKRTGEKVFLECVQDMDHENMFWYRQDPGLGLRLIYFSYDVKMKEKGDIPEGYSVSREKKERFSLILESASTNQTSMYLCASSPTGTSGVYEQYFGPGTRLTVT.

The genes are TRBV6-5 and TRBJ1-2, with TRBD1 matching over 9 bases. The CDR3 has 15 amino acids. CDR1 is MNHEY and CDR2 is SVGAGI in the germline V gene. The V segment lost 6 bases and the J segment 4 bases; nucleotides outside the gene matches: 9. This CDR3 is CASSRSRDRVYGYTF. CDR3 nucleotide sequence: TGTGCCAGCAGCAGAAGCCGGGACAGGGTCTATGGCTACACCTTC.

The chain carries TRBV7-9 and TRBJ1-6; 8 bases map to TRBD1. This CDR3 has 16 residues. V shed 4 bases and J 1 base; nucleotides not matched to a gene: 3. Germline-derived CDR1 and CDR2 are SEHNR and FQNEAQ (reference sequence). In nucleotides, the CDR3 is TGTGCCAGCAGCTCAAACAGGGGGTCCTATAATTCACCCCTCCACTTT. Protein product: CASSSNRGSYNSPLHF.

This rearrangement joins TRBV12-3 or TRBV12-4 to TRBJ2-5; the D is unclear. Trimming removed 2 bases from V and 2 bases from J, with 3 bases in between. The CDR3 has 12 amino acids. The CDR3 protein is CASSLYQETQYF. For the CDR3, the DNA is TGTGCCAGCAGTTTATATCAAGAGACCCAGTACTTC.

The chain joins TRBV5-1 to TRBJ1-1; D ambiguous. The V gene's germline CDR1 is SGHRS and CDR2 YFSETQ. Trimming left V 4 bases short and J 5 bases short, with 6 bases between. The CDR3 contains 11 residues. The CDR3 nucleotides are TGCGCCAGCAGCAGCGATACTGAAGCTTTCTTT. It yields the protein CASSSDTEAFF.

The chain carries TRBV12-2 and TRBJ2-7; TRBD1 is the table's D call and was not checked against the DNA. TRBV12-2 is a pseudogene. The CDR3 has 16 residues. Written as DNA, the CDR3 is TGTGCAAGTCGCTTAGAACAGGGATTATACCTCTACGAGCAGTACTTC. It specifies CASRLEQGLYLYEQYF.

CDR3 loop: CASSVLGTITGELFF. The CDR3 bases are TGTGCCAGCAGCGTACTGGGGACTATTACCGGGGAGCTGTTTTTT. The chain recombines TRBV9 with TRBJ2-2; 7 positions agree with TRBD2. Germline CDR1 is SGDLS and CDR2 is YYNGEE. After removal of 1 base from V and 5 bases from J, the junction contained 5 bases not matched to a gene. The CDR3 is made up of 15 amino acids. Full variable domain (outside the CDR3, taken from reference TRBV9 and TRBJ2-2): DSGVTQTPKHLITATGQRVTLRCSPRSGDLSVYWYQQSLDQGLQFLIQYYNGEERAKGNILERFSAQQFPDLHSELNLSSLELGDSALYFCASSVLGTITGELFFGEGSRLTVL.

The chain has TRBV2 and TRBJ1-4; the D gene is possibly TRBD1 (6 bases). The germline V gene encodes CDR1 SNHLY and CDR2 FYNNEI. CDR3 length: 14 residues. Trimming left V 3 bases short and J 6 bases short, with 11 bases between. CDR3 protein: CASSERGGDEKLFF. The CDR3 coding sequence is TGTGCCAGCAGTGAGAGGGGGGGGGATGAAAAACTGTTTTTT. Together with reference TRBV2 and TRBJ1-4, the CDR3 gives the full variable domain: EPEVTQTPSHQVTQMGQEVILRCVPISNHLYFYWYRQILGQKVEFLVSFYNNEISEKSEIFDDQFSVERPDGSNFTLKIRSTKLEDSAMYFCASSERGGDEKLFFGSGTQLSVL.

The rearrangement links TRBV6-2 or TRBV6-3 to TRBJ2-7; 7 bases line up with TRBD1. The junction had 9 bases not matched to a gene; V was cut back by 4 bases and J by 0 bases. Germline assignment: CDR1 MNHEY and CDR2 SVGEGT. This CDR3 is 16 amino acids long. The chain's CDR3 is CASSSPSQGFSYEQYF. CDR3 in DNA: TGTGCCAGCAGTTCCCCCTCACAGGGGTTCTCCTACGAGCAGTACTTC.

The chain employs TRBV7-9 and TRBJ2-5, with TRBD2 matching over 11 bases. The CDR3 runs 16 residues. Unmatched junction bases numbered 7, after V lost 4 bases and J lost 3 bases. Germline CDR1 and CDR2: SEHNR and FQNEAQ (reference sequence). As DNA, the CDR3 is TGTGCCAGCAGCTCAAACTTACTAGCGGGGGAAGAGACCCAGTACTTC. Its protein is CASSSNLLAGEETQYF.